Shown below are 16 T cell receptor beta chains from a single sample sequenced in a study of blood T cell repertoires in COVID-19. Only in-frame clones appear in the TCRdb table, and some are missing; sequencing was by immunoSEQ multiplex PCR. The table lists roughly 230,000 clones, roughly 80% of them singletons, with roughly 7.9% in the top ten. The specimen was peripheral blood. These TCRs come from a woman of 80 years or more with acute or convalescent COVID-19.

The rearrangement joins TRBV27 to TRBJ2-3; 7 bases align to TRBD1. Trimming cost V 8 bases and J 4 bases; bases outside gene matches: 12. This CDR3 region has 15 residues. Germline CDR1 reads MNHEY; CDR2 reads SMNVEV (reference sequence). The CDR3 nucleotides read TGTGCCAGCCAGGGTAGGGGGCTGCAGGCAGATACGCAGTATTTT. It is translated as CASQGRGLQADTQYF.

The gene calls are TRBV5-6 and TRBJ2-2; tentatively, D is TRBD2 (6 bases). The germline CDR1 and CDR2 sequences are SGHDT and YYEEEE. This CDR3 has 15 residues. Trimming took 2 bases from V and 6 from J, leaving 14 bases between them. The CDR3 DNA sequence: TGTGCCAGCAGCTTTGTCGGGGGTTCATCCGGGGAGCTGTTTTTT. Its translation: CASSFVGGSSGELFF. The variable domain in full, completed from reference TRBV5-6 and TRBJ2-2, reads DAGVTQSPTHLIKTRGQQVTLRCSPKSGHDTVSWYQQALGQGPQFIFQYYEEEERQRGNFPDRFSGHQFPNYSSELNVNALLLGDSALYLCASSFVGGSSGELFFGEGSRLTVL.

The chain combines TRBV19 with TRBJ1-3; a possible D gene is TRBD1 (5 bases). The germline V gene has CDR1 LNHDA and CDR2 SQIVND (reference sequence). V lost 4 bases and J 0 bases, leaving 13 bases between the germline ends. CDR3 size: 16 residues. The CDR3 loop is CASSTTQGPSGNTIYF. CDR3 nucleotides: TGTGCCAGTAGTACAACCCAGGGCCCCTCTGGAAACACCATATATTTT. The full variable domain, with the rest looked up from reference TRBV19 and TRBJ1-3, is DGGITQSPKYLFRKEGQNVTLSCEQNLNHDAMYWYRQDPGQGLRLIYYSQIVNDFQKGDIAEGYSVSREKKESFPLTVTSAQKNPTAFYLCASSTTQGPSGNTIYFGEGSWLTVV.

This clone was recorded many times. V is TRBV2 and J is TRBJ2-3; D is unclear. Germline V gene sequence: CDR1 SNHLY, CDR2 FYNNEI. V gave up 9 bases and J gave up 4 bases, with 11 bases separating them. This CDR3 spans 12 amino acids. CDR3 nucleotides: TGTGCCAGTAGCATTGTGTCAGATACGCAGTATTTT. This translates into CASSIVSDTQYF.

The chain couples TRBV12-5 to TRBJ2-3, with 8 bases fitting TRBD2. This CDR3 is built from 15 residues. Germline V gene sequence: CDR1 LGHNT, CDR2 FRNRAP. The J segment lost 6 bases and the V segment lost 0 bases, leaving 5 bases of the junction unmatched. This CDR3 is CASGLVIAGPDTQYF. DNA of the CDR3: TGTGCTAGTGGTTTGGTAATAGCGGGACCGGATACGCAGTATTTT.

The rearrangement joins TRBV5-1 to TRBJ2-7; no clear D. This CDR3 spans 15 amino acids. In germline, CDR1 is SGHRS, CDR2 YFSETQ. V was clipped by 5 bases and J by 0 bases, with 15 bases between them. The CDR3 is CASSFVALSSYEQYF. CDR3 nucleotide sequence: TGCGCCAGCAGTTTCGTCGCGTTAAGCTCCTACGAGCAGTACTTC.

This clone has just one count. The chain links TRBV7-2 to TRBJ1-5, with D uncertain. This CDR3 is 15 amino acids long. Germline V gene data show CDR1 as SGHTA and CDR2 as FQGNSA. V was pared by 7 bases and J by 3 bases, with 16 bases between. This CDR3 reads CASTLEEGVNQPQHF. The CDR3 bases are TGTGCCAGCACCCTGGAGGAGGGTGTCAATCAGCCCCAGCATTTT.

The table lists this clone with a count of one. This chain links TRBV5-4 with TRBJ2-1; D is undetermined. V shed 4 bases and J shed 7 bases, with 18 bases lying between them. The CDR3 runs 15 residues. The germline CDR1 and CDR2 sequences are SGHNT and YYREEE (reference sequence). CDR3 bases: TGTGCCAGCAGCACTCGCGCTCCCACGCGGAATGAGCAGTTCTTC. Encoded protein: CASSTRAPTRNEQFF.

This clone appeared a few times. The chain combines TRBV5-1 with TRBJ1-6, with D tentatively TRBD1 (6 bases). The CDR3 is made up of 15 amino acids. From germline, CDR1 is SGHRS and CDR2 YFSETQ. V was trimmed by 0 bases and J by 6 bases, leaving 10 bases between them. DNA for the CDR3: TGCGCCAGCAGCTTGGGAGGGACAAGTAATTCACCCCTCCACTTT. It yields the protein CASSLGGTSNSPLHF.

The sample holds one count of this clone. The chain links TRBV18 to TRBJ2-6; the D is unclear. Trimming cost V 3 bases and J 0 bases, with 12 bases left between them. The CDR3 has 17 amino acids. CDR1 and CDR2 from the germline V gene are KGHSH and LQKENI. The CDR3 DNA is TGTGCCAGCTCACCTGGTTTCTGGGCCTCTGGGGCCAACGTCCTGACTTTC. It is translated as CASSPGFWASGANVLTF. Supplemented by reference TRBV18 and TRBJ2-6, the full variable domain reads NAGVMQNPRHLVRRRGQEARLRCSPMKGHSHVYWYRQLPEEGLKFMVYLQKENIIDESGMPKERFSAEFPKEGPSILRIQQVVRGDSAAYFCASSPGFWASGANVLTFGAGSRLTVL.

The V call is TRBV19, the J call TRBJ2-3; perhaps TRBD2 as D (5 bases). Germline V gene sequence: CDR1 LNHDA, CDR2 SQIVND (reference sequence). V was pared by 3 bases and J by 5 bases, with 6 bases between. The CDR3 has 12 residues. The CDR3 DNA is TGTGCCAGTAGTATGGAGGTAGATACGCAGTATTTT. Translated: CASSMEVDTQYF.

The J gene is TRBJ1-6, the V gene TRBV5-1; 9 bases line up with TRBD1. This CDR3 spans 16 amino acids. In germline, CDR1 is SGHRS, CDR2 YFSETQ. V was pared by 3 bases and J by 7 bases, with 8 bases of the junction left unmatched. The CDR3 loop is CASSSLQGAENSPLHF. DNA for the CDR3: TGCGCCAGCAGCTCGCTACAGGGGGCGGAAAATTCACCCCTCCACTTT.

The CDR3 protein is CASSQSTGNYGYTF. The CDR3 nucleotides are TGTGCCAGCAGCCAATCGACAGGGAACTATGGCTACACCTTC. The rearrangement joins TRBV5-6 to TRBJ1-2; 7 bases match TRBD1. With 4 bases clipped from V and 2 bases from J, the junction kept 5 bases outside the gene matches. Germline CDR1 and CDR2: SGHDT and YYEEEE. The CDR3 contains 14 residues.

The chain employs TRBV5-1 and TRBJ1-3; TRBD1 aligns across 7 bases. The CDR3 is 16 residues long. Trimming removed 4 bases from V and 0 bases from J; junction bases left unmatched: 7. CDR1 is SGHRS and CDR2 is YFSETQ in the germline V gene. The CDR3 DNA is TGCGCCAGCAGCCCAGGACAGGAGAGCTCTGGAAACACCATATATTTT. Protein product: CASSPGQESSGNTIYF.

The V gene is TRBV6-1, the J gene TRBJ1-6; maybe TRBD1 (6 bases). Trimming shortened V by 0 bases and J by 5 bases, and 11 bases separated the two germline ends. This CDR3 has 16 amino acids. In germline, CDR1 is MNHNS, CDR2 SASEGT. The CDR3 sequence: CASSEALGAHNSPLHF. The CDR3 nucleotides read TGTGCCAGCAGTGAAGCGTTGGGGGCGCATAATTCACCCCTCCACTTT.

This clone was picked up a small number of times. The chain has TRBV18 and TRBJ1-1; unclear D gene. Germline-derived CDR1 and CDR2 are KGHSH and LQKENI. This CDR3 has 14 residues. Trimming took off 6 bases at V and 2 bases at J, with 13 bases between the two ends. The CDR3: CASSREGRNTEAFF. The CDR3 coding sequence is TGTGCCAGCTCGCGGGAGGGCCGCAACACTGAAGCTTTCTTT.